Sequencing of this T cell receptor beta chain was carried out in a study of T cell responses to AZD1222 COVID-19 vaccine. Trimming cost V 5 bases and J 7 bases, with 9 bases left between them. The CDR3 has 13 amino acids. Germline V gives CDR1 SGHAT, CDR2 FQDESV (reference sequence). Repertoires were generated with immunoSEQ multiplex PCR, while TCRdb's copy carries only in-frame clones and drops some. The sample contains some 130,000 clones, 90% to 95% of which appear only once. Second-dose timings of about 4 or about 12 weeks were pooled. Sequencing was performed on peripheral blood, taken 28 days after the second AZD1222 dose. The receptor's source is an adult who received the AZD1222 COVID-19 vaccine. The chain is built from TRBV11-1 and TRBJ1-6; D is unclear. As DNA, the CDR3 is TGTGCCAGCAGCCAACACCGCAATTCACCCCTCCACTTT. Residues: CASSQHRNSPLHF.